This T cell receptor beta chain was recovered during a study of shared clonotypes between healthy human individuals. Researchers partitioned CD4+ cells into CD45RA+ naive and CD45RA-negative memory subsets. Assay used: immunoSEQ multiplex PCR; TCRdb lists only in-frame clones, some missing. Found here are hundreds of thousands of clones, approximately 79% of them singletons; the top ten hold about 1.7%. Overall study findings and caveats: Limited genetic and exposure-history diversity came from having few donors. Rarefaction revealed incomplete sorted-subset sequencing despite large depth.

V gave up 6 bases and J gave up 3 bases; unmatched junction bases: 6. The CDR3 consists of 14 residues. Looked up from germline, CDR1 is MNHNS and CDR2 is SASEGT. This clone was seen a handful of times. No antigen is known for it. Other DNA sequences in the sample encode the same CDR3. Specimen: memory CD4+ T cells sorted from blood. Subset indicated: CD45RA-negative fraction. The chain carries TRBV6-1 and TRBJ2-7; TRBD1 matches at 9 bases. This receptor was obtained from a woman aged 25 to 39 in good health. The CDR3 bases are TGTGCCAGCAGCGTGGGGACAGGGAACTACGAGCAGTACTTC. This gives the protein CASSVGTGNYEQYF.